The entry below gives a single TCR beta chain sequence along with its context. The antigen is unknown. Donors comprised only Caucasian adults living in Nashville, Tennessee. Partitioning of CD4+ cells yielded a CD45RA+ naive subset and a CD45RA-negative memory subset. V shed 10 bases and J shed 0 bases, with 5 bases lying between them. Germline V gives CDR1 ENHRY, CDR2 SYGVKD. This CDR3 has 11 amino acids. The authors' processing: Filtering differed because ImmunoSEQ produced junction-only sequences that carried no quality scores. The method was immunoSEQ multiplex PCR; TCRdb's version includes in-frame clones alone and lacks a portion of them. From that table come the V and J calls and clone size; the DNA was used to work out D and trimming. This table has approximately 2.3 million clones, over 90% appearing once. This sample was included in a study of shared clonotypes between healthy human individuals. Findings of the study overall: It was the non-shared clonotypes that had lower generation probabilities than clonotypes shared by all four donors.

V and J are TRBV10-3 and TRBJ2-3; D is unclear. The sample comprised naive CD4+ T cells from PBMCs. The subset is: CD45RA+ positively selected. The TCR was taken from a man aged 18 to 30 in good health. Some clones in this sample may be carry-over from other donors' samples. This chain's CDR3 is CASRSTDTQYF. In nucleotides, the CDR3 is TGTGCCAGTAGAAGCACAGATACGCAGTATTTT.